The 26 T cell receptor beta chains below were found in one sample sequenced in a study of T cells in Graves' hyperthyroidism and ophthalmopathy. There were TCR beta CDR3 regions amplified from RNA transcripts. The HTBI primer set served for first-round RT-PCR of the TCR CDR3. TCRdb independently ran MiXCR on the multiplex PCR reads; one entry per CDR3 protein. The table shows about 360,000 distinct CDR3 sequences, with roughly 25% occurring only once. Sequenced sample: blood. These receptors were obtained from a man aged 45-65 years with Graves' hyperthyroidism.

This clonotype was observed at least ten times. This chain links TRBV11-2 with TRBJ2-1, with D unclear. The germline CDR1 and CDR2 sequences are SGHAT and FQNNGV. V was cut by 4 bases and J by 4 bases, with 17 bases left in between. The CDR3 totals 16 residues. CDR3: CASSSRLGWGYNEQFF. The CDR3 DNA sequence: TGTGCCAGCAGCTCGAGACTGGGGTGGGGTTACAATGAGCAGTTCTTC.

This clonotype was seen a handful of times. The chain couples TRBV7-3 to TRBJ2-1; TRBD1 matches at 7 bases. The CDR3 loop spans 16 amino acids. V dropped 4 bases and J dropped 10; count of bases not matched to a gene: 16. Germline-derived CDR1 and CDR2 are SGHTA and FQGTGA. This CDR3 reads CASSSTGTASLREQFF. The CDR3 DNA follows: TGTGCCAGCAGCTCCACCGGGACAGCCAGCCTCAGGGAGCAGTTCTTC.

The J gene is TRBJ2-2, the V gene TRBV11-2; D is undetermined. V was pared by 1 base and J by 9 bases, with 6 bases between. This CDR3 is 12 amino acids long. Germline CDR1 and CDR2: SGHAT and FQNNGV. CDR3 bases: TGTGCCAGCAGCTTAGGGATAAGGGAGCTGTTTTTT. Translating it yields CASSLGIRELFF.

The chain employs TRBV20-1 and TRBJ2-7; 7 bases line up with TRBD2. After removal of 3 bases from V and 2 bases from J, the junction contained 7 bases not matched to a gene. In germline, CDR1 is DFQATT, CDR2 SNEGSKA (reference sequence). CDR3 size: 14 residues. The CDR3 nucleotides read TGCAGTGCTAGGGTCGCGGGAGTGACCTACGAGCAGTACTTC. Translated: CSARVAGVTYEQYF.

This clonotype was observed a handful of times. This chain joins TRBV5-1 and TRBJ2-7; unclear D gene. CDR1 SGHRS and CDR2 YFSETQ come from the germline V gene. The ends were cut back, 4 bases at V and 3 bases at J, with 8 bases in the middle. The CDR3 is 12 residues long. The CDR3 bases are TGCGCCAGCAGCGCAGACCTCTACGAGCAGTACTTC. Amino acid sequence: CASSADLYEQYF.

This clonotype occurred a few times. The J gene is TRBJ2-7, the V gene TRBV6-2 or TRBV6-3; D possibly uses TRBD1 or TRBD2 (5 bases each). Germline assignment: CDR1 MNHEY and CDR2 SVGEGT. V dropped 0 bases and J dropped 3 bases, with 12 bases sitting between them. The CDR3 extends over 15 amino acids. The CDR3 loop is CASSYSRDGIYEQYF. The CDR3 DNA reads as TGTGCCAGCAGTTACTCTAGGGACGGTATCTACGAGCAGTACTTC.

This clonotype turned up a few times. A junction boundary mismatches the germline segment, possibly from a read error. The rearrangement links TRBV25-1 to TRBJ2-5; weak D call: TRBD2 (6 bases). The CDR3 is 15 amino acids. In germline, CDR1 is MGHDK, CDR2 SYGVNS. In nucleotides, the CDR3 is TGTGCCAGCAGTGAATACGGGGGAGTAGCAAATTCGGCGCACTTC. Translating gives CASSEYGGVANSAHF.

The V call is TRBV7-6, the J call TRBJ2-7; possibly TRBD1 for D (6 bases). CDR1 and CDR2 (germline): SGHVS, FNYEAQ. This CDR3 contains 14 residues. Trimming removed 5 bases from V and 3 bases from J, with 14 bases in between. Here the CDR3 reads CASSGVTGDYEQYF. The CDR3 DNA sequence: TGTGCCAGCAGCGGGGTGACAGGAGACTACGAGCAGTACTTC.

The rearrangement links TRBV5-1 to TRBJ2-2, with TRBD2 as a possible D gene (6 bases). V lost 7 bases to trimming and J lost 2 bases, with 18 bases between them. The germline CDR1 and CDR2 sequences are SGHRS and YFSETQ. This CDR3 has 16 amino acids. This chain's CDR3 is CASRGAGGTNTGELFF. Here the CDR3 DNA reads TGCGCCAGCCGAGGAGCGGGCGGGACCAACACCGGGGAGCTGTTTTTT.

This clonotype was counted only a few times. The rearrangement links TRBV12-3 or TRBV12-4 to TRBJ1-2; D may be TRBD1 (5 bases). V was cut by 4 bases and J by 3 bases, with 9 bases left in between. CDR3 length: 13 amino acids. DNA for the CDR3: TGTGCCAGCAGTTCGGGGGTTTACTATGGCTACACCTTC. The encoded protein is CASSSGVYYGYTF.

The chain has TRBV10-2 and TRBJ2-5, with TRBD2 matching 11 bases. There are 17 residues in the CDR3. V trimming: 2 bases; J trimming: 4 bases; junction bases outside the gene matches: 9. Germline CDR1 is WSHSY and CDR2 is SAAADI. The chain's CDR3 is CASSELTSGSYGETQYF. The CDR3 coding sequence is TGCGCCAGCAGTGAGCTAACTAGCGGGAGCTATGGAGAGACCCAGTACTTC.

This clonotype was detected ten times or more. The CDR3 sequence: CASSYAQAGTEAFF. In nucleotides, the CDR3 is TGTGCCAGCAGTTACGCGCAGGCGGGGACTGAAGCTTTCTTT. V is TRBV6-5 and J is TRBJ1-1; D is unresolved. The CDR3 sequence is 14 residues long. Germline V lookup: CDR1 MNHEY, CDR2 SVGAGI. V lost 2 bases to trimming and J lost 5 bases, with 12 bases between them.

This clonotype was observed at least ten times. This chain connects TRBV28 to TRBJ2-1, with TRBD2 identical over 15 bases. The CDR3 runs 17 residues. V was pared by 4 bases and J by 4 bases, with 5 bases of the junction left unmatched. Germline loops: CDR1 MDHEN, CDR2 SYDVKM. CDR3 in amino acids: CASSYRTSGRVYNEQFF. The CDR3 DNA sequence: TGTGCCAGCAGTTACCGGACTAGCGGGAGGGTGTACAATGAGCAGTTCTTC.

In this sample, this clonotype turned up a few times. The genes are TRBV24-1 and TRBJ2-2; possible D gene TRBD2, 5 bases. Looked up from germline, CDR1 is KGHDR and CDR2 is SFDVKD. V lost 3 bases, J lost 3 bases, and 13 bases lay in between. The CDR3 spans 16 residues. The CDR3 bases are TGTGCCACCAGTGATCGTGGGAGATTTTACACCGGGGAGCTGTTTTTT. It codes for CATSDRGRFYTGELFF.

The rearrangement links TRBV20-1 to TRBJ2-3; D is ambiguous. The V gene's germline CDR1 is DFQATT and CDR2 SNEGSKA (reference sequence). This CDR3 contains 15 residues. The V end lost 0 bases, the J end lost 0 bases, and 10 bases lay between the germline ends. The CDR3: CSARDRRTSTDTQYF. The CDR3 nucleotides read TGCAGTGCTAGAGATAGGCGGACGAGCACAGATACGCAGTATTTT.

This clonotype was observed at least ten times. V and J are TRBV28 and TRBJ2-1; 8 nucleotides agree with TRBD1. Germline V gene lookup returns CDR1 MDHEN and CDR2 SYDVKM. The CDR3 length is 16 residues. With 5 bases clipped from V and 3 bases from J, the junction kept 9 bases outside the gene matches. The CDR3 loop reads CASSNQGALLYNEQFF. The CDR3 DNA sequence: TGTGCCAGCAGTAACCAGGGGGCTCTCCTCTACAATGAGCAGTTCTTC.

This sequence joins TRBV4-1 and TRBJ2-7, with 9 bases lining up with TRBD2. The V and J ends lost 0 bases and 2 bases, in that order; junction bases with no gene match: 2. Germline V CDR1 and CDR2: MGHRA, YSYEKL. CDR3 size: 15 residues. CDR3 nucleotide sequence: TGCGCCAGCAGCCAAGAGGCTAGCGGGACCTACGAGCAGTACTTC. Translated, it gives CASSQEASGTYEQYF.

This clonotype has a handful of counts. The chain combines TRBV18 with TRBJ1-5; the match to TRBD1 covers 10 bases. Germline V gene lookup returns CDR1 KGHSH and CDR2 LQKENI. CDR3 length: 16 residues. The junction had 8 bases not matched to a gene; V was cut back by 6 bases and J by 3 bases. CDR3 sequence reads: CASSPATGGNNQPQHF. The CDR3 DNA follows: TGTGCCAGCTCCCCTGCGACAGGGGGCAACAATCAGCCCCAGCATTTT.

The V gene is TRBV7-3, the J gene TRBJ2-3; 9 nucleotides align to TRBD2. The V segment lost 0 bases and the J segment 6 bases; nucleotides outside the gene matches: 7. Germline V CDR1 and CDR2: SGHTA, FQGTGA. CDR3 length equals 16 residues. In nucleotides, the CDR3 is TGTGCCAGCAGCTTAACGGGGTTAGCGGGAGCGGATACGCAGTATTTT. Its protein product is CASSLTGLAGADTQYF.

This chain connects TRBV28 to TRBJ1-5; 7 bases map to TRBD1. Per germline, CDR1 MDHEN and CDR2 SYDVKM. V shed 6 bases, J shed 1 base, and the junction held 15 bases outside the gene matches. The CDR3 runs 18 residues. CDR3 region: CASSRMTGRMTSNQPQHF. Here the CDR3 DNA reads TGTGCCAGCAGCCGGATGACAGGGAGAATGACAAGCAATCAGCCCCAGCATTTT.

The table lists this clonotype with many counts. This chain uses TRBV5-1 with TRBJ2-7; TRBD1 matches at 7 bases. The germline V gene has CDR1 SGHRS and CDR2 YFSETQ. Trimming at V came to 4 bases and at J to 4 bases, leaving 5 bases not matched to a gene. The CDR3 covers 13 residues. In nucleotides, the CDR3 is TGCGCCAGCAGCGTATACAGGGGTTACGAGCAGTACTTC. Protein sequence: CASSVYRGYEQYF.

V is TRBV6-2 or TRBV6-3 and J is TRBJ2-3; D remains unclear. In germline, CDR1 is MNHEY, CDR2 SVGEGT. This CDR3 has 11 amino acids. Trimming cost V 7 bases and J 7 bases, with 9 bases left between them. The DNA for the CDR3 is TGTGCCAGCAAAGATAGGTATACGCAGTATTTT. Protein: CASKDRYTQYF.

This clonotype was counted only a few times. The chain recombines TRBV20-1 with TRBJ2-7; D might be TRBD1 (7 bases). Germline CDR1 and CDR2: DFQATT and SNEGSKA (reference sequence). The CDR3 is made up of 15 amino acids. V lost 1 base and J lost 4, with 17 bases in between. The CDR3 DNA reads TGCAGTGCTAGAGGGGTCGGAGGGGGCTTTTACGAGCAGTACTTC. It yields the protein CSARGVGGGFYEQYF.

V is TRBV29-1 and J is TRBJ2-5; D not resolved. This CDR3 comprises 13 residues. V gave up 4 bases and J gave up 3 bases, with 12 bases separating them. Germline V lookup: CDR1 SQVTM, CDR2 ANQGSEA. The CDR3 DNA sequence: TGCAGCGTTGGGAACAATCAAAAAGAGACCCAGTACTTC. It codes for CSVGNNQKETQYF.

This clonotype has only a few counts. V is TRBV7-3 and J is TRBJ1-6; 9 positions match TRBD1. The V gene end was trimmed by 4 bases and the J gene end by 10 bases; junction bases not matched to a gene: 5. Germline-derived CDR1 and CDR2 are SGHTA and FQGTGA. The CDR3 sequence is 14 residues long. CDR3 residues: CASSSGQGGSPLHF. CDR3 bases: TGTGCCAGCAGCTCGGGACAGGGTGGGTCACCCCTCCACTTT.

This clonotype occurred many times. The CDR3 spells CASSQDRGYTF. The DNA of the CDR3 is TGCGCCAGCAGCCAAGATCGTGGCTACACCTTC. The chain links TRBV4-1 to TRBJ1-2; unclear D gene. The CDR3 runs 11 residues. V was clipped by 0 bases and J by 7 bases, with 3 bases between them. CDR1 and CDR2 from the germline V gene are MGHRA and YSYEKL.